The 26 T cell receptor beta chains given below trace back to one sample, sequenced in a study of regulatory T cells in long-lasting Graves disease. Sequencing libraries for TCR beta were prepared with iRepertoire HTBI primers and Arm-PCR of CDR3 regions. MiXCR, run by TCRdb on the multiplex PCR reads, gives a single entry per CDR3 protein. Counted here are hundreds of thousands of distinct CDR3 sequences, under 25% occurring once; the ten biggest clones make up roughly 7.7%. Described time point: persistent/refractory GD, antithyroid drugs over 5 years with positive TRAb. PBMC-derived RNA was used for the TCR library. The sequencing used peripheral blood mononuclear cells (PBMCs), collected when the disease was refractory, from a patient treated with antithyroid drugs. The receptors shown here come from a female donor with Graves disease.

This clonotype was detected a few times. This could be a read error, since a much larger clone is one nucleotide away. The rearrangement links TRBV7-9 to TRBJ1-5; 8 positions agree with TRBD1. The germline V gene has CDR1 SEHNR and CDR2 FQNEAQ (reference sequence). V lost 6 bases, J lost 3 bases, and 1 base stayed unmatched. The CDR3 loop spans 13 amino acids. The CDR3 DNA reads TGTGCCAGCAGACAGGGGGACAATCAGCCCCAGCATTTT. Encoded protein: CASRQGDNQPQHF.

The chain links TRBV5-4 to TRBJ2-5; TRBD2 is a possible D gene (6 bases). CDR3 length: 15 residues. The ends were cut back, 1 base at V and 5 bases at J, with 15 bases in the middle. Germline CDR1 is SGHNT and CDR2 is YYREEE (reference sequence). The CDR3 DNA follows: TGTGCCAGCAGCTTGACCGGTTCCGGAGGGGAGACCCAGTACTTC. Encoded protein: CASSLTGSGGETQYF.

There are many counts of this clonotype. CDR3 nucleotide sequence: TGCGCCAGCAGACAGGGTTACACTGAAGCTTTCTTT. Amino acid sequence: CASRQGYTEAFF. The chain has TRBV5-1 and TRBJ1-1; D perhaps matches TRBD1 (6 bases). The CDR3 has 12 amino acids. Deletions cut 5 bases from V and 3 bases from J, with 8 bases between. Germline loops: CDR1 SGHRS, CDR2 YFSETQ.

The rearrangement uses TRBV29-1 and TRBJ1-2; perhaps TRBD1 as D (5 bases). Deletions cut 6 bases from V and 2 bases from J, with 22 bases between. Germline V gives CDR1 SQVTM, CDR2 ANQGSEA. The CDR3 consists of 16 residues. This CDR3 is CSVRVPPSTANYGYTF. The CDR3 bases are TGCAGCGTGCGGGTGCCCCCCTCGACAGCAAACTATGGCTACACCTTC.

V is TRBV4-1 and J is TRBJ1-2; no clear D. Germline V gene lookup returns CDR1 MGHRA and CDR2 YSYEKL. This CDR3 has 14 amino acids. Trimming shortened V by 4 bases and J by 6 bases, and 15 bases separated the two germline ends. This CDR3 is CASSPTPSSHGYTF. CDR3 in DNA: TGCGCCAGCAGCCCAACACCGTCCAGTCATGGCTACACCTTC.

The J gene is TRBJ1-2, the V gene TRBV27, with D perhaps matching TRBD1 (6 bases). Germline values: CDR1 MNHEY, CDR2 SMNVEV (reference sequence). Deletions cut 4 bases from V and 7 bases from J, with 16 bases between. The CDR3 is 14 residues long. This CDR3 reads CASSSMGGASGYTF. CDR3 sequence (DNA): TGTGCCAGCAGTTCTATGGGGGGGGCAAGTGGCTACACCTTC.

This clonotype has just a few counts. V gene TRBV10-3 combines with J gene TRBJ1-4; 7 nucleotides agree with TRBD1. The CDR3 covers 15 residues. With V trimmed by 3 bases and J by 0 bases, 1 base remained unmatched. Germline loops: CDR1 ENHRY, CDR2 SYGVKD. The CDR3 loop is CAISETGATNEKLFF. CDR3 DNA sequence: TGTGCCATCAGTGAAACAGGGGCAACTAATGAAAAACTGTTTTTT.

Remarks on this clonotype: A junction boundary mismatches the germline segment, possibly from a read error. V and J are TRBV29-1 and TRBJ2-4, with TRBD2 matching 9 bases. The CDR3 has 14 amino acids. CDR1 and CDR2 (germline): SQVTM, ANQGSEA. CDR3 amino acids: CSVEGGASGAIPYF. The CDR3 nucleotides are TGCAGCGTTGAAGGCGGCGCTAGCGGGGCCATTCCGTACTTC.

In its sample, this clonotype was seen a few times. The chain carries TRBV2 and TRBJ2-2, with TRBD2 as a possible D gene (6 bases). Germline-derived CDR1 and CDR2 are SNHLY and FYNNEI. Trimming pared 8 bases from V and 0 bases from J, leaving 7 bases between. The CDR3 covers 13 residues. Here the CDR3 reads CASLAANTGELFF. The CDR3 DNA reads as TGTGCCAGCTTAGCGGCGAACACCGGGGAGCTGTTTTTT.

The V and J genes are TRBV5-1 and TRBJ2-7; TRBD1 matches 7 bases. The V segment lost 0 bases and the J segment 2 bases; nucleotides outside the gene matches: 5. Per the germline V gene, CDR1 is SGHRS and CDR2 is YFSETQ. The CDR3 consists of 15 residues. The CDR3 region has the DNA TGCGCCAGCAGCTTGGGCTCGGGACAGACCTACGAGCAGTACTTC. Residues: CASSLGSGQTYEQYF.

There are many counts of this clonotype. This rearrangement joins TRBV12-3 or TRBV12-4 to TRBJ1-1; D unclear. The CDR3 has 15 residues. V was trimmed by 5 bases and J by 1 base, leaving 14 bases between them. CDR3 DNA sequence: TGTGCCAGCAGTCCGCGACGGGGAGAGAACACTGAAGCTTTCTTT. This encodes CASSPRRGENTEAFF.

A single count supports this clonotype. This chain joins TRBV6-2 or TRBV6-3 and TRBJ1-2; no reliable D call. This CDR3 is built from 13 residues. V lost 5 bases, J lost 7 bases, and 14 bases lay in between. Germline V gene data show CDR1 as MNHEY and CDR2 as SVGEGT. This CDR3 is CASSRGRLGGYTF. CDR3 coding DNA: TGTGCCAGCAGTCGAGGACGGTTGGGTGGCTACACCTTC.

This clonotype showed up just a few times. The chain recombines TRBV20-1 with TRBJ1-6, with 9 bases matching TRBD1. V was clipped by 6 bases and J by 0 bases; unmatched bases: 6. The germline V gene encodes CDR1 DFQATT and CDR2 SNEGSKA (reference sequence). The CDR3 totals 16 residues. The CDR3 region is CSALTGGSSYNSPLHF. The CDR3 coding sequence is TGCAGTGCATTGACAGGGGGGAGCTCCTATAATTCACCCCTCCACTTT.

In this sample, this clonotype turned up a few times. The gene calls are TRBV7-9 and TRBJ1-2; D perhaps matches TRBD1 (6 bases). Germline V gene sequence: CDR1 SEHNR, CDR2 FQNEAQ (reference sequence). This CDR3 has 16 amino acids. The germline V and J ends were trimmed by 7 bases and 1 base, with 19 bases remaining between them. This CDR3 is CASTPGLSGDNYGYTF. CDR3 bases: TGTGCCAGCACCCCGGGGCTTTCAGGGGATAACTATGGCTACACCTTC.

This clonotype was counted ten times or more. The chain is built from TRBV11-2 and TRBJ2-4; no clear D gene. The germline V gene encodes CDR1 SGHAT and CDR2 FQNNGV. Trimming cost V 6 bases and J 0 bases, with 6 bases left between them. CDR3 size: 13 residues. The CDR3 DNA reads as TGTGCCAGCAGGAATCTAGCCAAAAACATTCAGTACTTC. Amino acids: CASRNLAKNIQYF.

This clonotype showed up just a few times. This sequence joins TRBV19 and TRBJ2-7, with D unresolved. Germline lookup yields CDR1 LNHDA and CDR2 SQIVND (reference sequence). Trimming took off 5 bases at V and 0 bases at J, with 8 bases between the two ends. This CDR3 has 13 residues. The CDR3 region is CASSDDISYEQYF. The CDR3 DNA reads TGTGCCAGTAGTGATGATATCTCCTACGAGCAGTACTTC.

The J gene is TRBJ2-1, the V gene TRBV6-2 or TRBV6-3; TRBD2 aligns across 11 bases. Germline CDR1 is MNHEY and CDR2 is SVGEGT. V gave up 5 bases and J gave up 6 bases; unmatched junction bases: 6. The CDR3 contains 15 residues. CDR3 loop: CASSPLAGGGNEQFF. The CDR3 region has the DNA TGTGCCAGCAGTCCGCTAGCGGGAGGAGGCAATGAGCAGTTCTTC.

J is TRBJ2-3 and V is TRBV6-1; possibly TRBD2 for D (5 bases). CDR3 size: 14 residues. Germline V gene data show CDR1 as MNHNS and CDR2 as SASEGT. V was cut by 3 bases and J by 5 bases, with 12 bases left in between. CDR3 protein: CASSDLLAGDTQYF. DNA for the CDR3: TGTGCCAGCAGTGACCTCCTAGCTGGAGATACGCAGTATTTT.

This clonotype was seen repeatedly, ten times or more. This chain's CDR3 is CASLPRGGGFNYGYTF. CDR3 nucleotides: TGTGCCAGCTTACCTAGAGGTGGGGGATTTAACTATGGCTACACCTTC. This sequence joins TRBV6-1 and TRBJ1-2, with D possibly being TRBD1 (5 bases). V lost 8 bases and J 1 base, leaving 20 bases between the germline ends. The CDR3 sequence is 16 residues long. The germline V gene encodes CDR1 MNHNS and CDR2 SASEGT.

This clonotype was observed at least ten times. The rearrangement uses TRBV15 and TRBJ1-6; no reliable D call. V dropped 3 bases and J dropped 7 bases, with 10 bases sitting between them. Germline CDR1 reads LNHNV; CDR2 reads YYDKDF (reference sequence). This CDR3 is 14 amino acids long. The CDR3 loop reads CATSSGRENSPLHF. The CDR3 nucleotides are TGTGCCACCAGCAGCGGTCGCGAAAATTCACCCCTCCACTTT.

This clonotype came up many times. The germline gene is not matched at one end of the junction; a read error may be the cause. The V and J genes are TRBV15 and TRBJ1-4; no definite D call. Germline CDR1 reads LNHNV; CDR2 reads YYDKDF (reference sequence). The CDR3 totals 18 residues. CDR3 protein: CATSGDIHRGSTNEKLFF. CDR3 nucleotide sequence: TGTGCCACCAGCGGAGACATCCATCGAGGGTCAACTAATGAAAAACTGTTTTTT.

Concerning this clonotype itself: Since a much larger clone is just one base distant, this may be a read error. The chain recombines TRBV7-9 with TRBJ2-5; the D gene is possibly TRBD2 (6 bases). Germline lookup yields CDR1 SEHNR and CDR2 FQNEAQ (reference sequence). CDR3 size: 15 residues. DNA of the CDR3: TGTGCCAGCAGCTTAGGACTAGGGTTGGAAGAGGCCCAGTACTTC. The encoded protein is CASSLGLGLEEAQYF.

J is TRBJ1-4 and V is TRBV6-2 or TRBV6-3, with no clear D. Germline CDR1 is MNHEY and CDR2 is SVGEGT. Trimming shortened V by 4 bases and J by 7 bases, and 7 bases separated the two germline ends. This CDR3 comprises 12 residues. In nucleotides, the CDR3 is TGTGCCAGCAGTTGCTCTCCTGAAAAACTGTTTTTT. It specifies CASSCSPEKLFF.

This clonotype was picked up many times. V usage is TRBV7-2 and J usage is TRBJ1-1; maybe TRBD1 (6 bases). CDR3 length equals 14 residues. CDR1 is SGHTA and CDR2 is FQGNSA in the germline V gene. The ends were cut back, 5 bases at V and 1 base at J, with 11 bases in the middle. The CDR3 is CASSPRGANTEAFF. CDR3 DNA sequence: TGTGCCAGCAGCCCCCGGGGGGCGAACACTGAAGCTTTCTTT.

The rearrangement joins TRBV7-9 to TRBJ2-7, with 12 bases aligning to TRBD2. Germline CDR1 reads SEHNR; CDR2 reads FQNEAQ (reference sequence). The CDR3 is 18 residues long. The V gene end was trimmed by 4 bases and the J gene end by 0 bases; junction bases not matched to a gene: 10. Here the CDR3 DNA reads TGTGCCAGCAGCTCCAGCACTAGCGGGGGGCTGAGCTCCTACGAGCAGTACTTC. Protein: CASSSSTSGGLSSYEQYF.

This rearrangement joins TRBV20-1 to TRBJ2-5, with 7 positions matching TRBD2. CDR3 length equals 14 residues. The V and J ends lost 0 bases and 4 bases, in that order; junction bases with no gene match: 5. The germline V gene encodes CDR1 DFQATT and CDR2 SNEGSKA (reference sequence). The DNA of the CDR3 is TGCAGTGCTAGAGATGGGGGACTAAGAGAGACCCAGTACTTC. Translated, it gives CSARDGGLRETQYF.